Presented here are 25 T cell receptor beta chains from one specimen sequenced in a study of a mutant IDH1 vaccine in newly diagnosed glioma. Repertoires were generated with immunoSEQ multiplex PCR, while TCRdb's copy carries only in-frame clones and drops some. The sample gives some 87,000 clones, approximately 75% of which show up once; more than 5% is in the top ten. The antigens these receptors bind are not known. Described time point: week 47, end of study. In every dose of vaccine, 300 ug of mutant IDH1 20-mer peptide was given alongside topical imiquimod. The sample was PBMCs, taken from a glioma patient whose treatment included an IDH1 peptide vaccine. Source of these receptors: a man aged 35-49 years with glioma.

The chain recombines TRBV9 with TRBJ2-1; D perhaps matches TRBD2 (5 bases). The CDR3 is made up of 16 amino acids. Trimming took 0 bases from V and 2 from J, leaving 12 bases between them. The germline gives CDR1 SGDLS, CDR2 YYNGEE. The CDR3, as DNA: TGTGCCAGCAGCGTAGGTTCCGGCGGGCCCTACAATGAGCAGTTCTTC. This translates into CASSVGSGGPYNEQFF.

The chain couples TRBV5-6 to TRBJ1-6; D possibly corresponds to TRBD1 (5 bases). V was cut by 3 bases and J by 8 bases, with 12 bases left in between. Germline V CDR1 and CDR2: SGHDT, YYEEEE. The CDR3 runs 14 residues. This CDR3 reads CASSSPGRDSPLHF. The CDR3 DNA is TGTGCCAGCAGCTCCCCGGGACGCGATTCACCCCTCCACTTT.

This clone showed up just once. V and J are TRBV7-2 and TRBJ2-7; TRBD2 aligns across 14 bases. CDR3 size: 15 residues. J lost 5 bases, V lost 3 bases, and 3 bases had no gene match. Germline CDR1 SGHTA, CDR2 FQGNSA. CDR3 in amino acids: CASSLGTSGSDEQYF. The CDR3 nucleotides read TGTGCCAGCAGCTTGGGGACTAGCGGGAGCGACGAGCAGTACTTC.

This chain links TRBV5-1 with TRBJ1-4; D gene uncertain. CDR3 size: 14 residues. Per the germline V gene, CDR1 is SGHRS and CDR2 is YFSETQ. V lost 2 bases and J lost 4, with 9 bases in between. CDR3 DNA: TGCGCCAGCAGCTTTCGGGGAAGTAATGAAAAACTGTTTTTT. This codes for CASSFRGSNEKLFF.

This sequence joins TRBV6-5 and TRBJ1-5, with a weak D call TRBD1 (6 bases). Germline V CDR1 and CDR2: MNHEY, SVGAGI. The germline V and J ends were trimmed by 5 bases and 10 bases, with 12 bases remaining between them. The CDR3 length is 12 residues. For the CDR3, the DNA is TGTGCCAGCAGTGAGGGGGGCCGTCCCCAGCATTTT. This sequence encodes CASSEGGRPQHF.

The chain carries TRBV10-3 and TRBJ1-2; a possible D gene is TRBD1 (5 bases). This CDR3 is 15 amino acids long. Per the germline V gene, CDR1 is ENHRY and CDR2 is SYGVKD. With 3 bases removed from V and 7 bases from J, the gap between germline ends came to 18 bases. For the CDR3, the DNA is TGTGCCATCAGTGACCCGGTGGCAGGGCGCGGTGGCTACACCTTC. Protein: CAISDPVAGRGGYTF.

A note on this clone: At one of its ends the junction is not consistent with the germline gene, which may arise from a read error. This sequence joins TRBV7-7 and TRBJ2-1, with 8 bases lining up with TRBD1. The CDR3 runs to 14 residues. Germline assignment: CDR1 SSHAT and CDR2 FNYEAQ (reference sequence). In DNA form, the CDR3 reads TGTGCTAGCAGCTTATCGCAGGGGGCGTCTGAGCAGTTCTTC. It yields the protein CASSLSQGASEQFF.

The chain recombines TRBV29-1 with TRBJ2-7; D possibly corresponds to TRBD1 (7 bases). Germline V lookup: CDR1 SQVTM, CDR2 ANQGSEA. The ends were cut back, 8 bases at V and 0 bases at J, with 17 bases in the middle. This CDR3 contains 14 residues. The CDR3 bases are TGCAGCTTCTCCAAGCAGGGGGGCTCCTACGAGCAGTACTTC. Residues: CSFSKQGGSYEQYF.

This clone was recorded only once. The J gene is TRBJ1-4, the V gene TRBV7-9, with D possibly being TRBD1 (6 bases). There are 15 residues in the CDR3. Germline V gives CDR1 SEHNR, CDR2 FQNEAQ (reference sequence). Trimming took off 5 bases at V and 3 bases at J, with 13 bases between the two ends. CDR3 nucleotides: TGTGCCAGCAGCCCTAGGGGGAATCCTAATGAAAAACTGTTTTTT. Its protein product is CASSPRGNPNEKLFF. Full variable domain (rest looked up from reference TRBV7-9 and TRBJ1-4): DTGVSQNPRHKITKRGQNVTFRCDPISEHNRLYWYRQTLGQGPEFLTYFQNEAQLEKSRLLSDRFSAERPKGSFSTLEIQRTEQGDSAMYLCASSPRGNPNEKLFFGSGTQLSVL.

With respect to this clone: Other nucleotide sequences from this sample produce the same CDR3. The chain uses TRBV7-2 and TRBJ2-1; TRBD1 aligns across 7 bases. The germline gives CDR1 SGHTA, CDR2 FQGNSA. V was pared by 5 bases and J by 1 base, with 5 bases of the junction left unmatched. This CDR3 region has 15 residues. For the CDR3, the DNA is TGTGCCAGCAGCCCCGGGACAGCTTCCTACAATGAGCAGTTCTTC. It translates to CASSPGTASYNEQFF.

The chain recombines TRBV12-5 with TRBJ2-1; D is perhaps TRBD2 (7 bases). The germline gives CDR1 LGHNT, CDR2 FRNRAP. This CDR3 comprises 16 residues. V lost 0 bases, J lost 4 bases, and 13 bases lay in between. The CDR3 nucleotides read TGTGCTAGTGGTTTGGTGCGGGGGACATGGTACAATGAGCAGTTCTTC. The encoded protein is CASGLVRGTWYNEQFF. The full variable domain, rest sourced from reference TRBV12-5 and TRBJ2-1, is DARVTQTPRHKVTEMGQEVTMRCQPILGHNTVFWYRQTMMQGLELLAYFRNRAPLDDSGMPKDRFSAEMPDATLATLKIQPSEPRDSAVYFCASGLVRGTWYNEQFFGPGTRLTVL.

This rearrangement joins TRBV5-1 to TRBJ2-3, with D maybe TRBD1 (5 bases). This CDR3 spans 15 amino acids. In germline, CDR1 is SGHRS, CDR2 YFSETQ. V lost 4 bases to trimming and J lost 6 bases, with 18 bases between them. CDR3 loop: CASSHTGPGRDTQYF. The CDR3 DNA reads as TGCGCCAGCAGCCATACCGGGCCAGGGCGGGATACGCAGTATTTT.

V is TRBV21-1 and J is TRBJ1-3; TRBD1 is taken as the D call from the table, unchecked against the DNA. TRBV21-1 is given as a pseudogene. This CDR3 is 15 amino acids long. CDR3 region: CHSSTAGNTGNTIYF. The CDR3 DNA sequence: TGTCACAGCTCGACGGCAGGGAATACTGGAAACACCATATATTTT.

CDR3 DNA: TGTGCCATCAGTGACCCCTACGAGCAGTACTTC. Translation: CAISDPYEQYF. The V call is TRBV10-3, the J call TRBJ2-5; unclear D gene. The J call may be mistaken, given a closer DNA end match to TRBJ2-7. This CDR3 comprises 11 residues. Germline CDR1 reads ENHRY; CDR2 reads SYGVKD.

Regarding this clone: Likely a read error: the CDR3 ends without its conserved phenylalanine or tryptophan. It is unclear where the CDR3 begins or ends on the DNA, so no DNA is shown, and the CDR3 is as TCRdb lists it. The chain has TRBV10-2 and TRBJ1-5; the D call TRBD1 from the table was never checked on the DNA. Counting both end residues, the CDR3 totals 13 amino acids. Germline assignment: CDR1 WSHSY and CDR2 SAAADI. Here the CDR3 reads CASSESKGHAQLV.

This clone was seen a handful of times. The chain is built from TRBV5-1 and TRBJ1-1; D is undetermined. The CDR3 consists of 15 residues. In germline, CDR1 is SGHRS, CDR2 YFSETQ. Trimming stripped 4 bases from V and 1 base from J, with 14 bases between. The CDR3 reads CASSPGGFGNTEAFF. CDR3 nucleotides: TGCGCCAGCAGCCCGGGAGGGTTTGGGAACACTGAAGCTTTCTTT.

This clone was seen only a few times. The genes are TRBV18 and TRBJ2-7, with 9 bases that match TRBD1. Germline lookup yields CDR1 KGHSH and CDR2 LQKENI. This CDR3 is 14 amino acids long. The V and J ends lost 2 bases and 2 bases, in that order; junction bases with no gene match: 1. CDR3 residues: CASSPWDRAYEQYF. The DNA for the CDR3 is TGTGCCAGCTCACCATGGGACAGGGCCTACGAGCAGTACTTC.

In this sample, this clone turned up once. The J gene is TRBJ1-2, the V gene TRBV11-2; D is undetermined. Germline lookup yields CDR1 SGHAT and CDR2 FQNNGV. V lost 0 bases and J lost 7, with 9 bases in between. The CDR3 consists of 13 residues. CDR3 in amino acids: CASSLDRGFGYTF. CDR3 DNA: TGTGCCAGCAGCTTAGATCGAGGGTTTGGCTACACCTTC.

This sequence joins TRBV19 and TRBJ2-6, with 8 bases lining up with TRBD1. CDR1 and CDR2 (germline): LNHDA, SQIVND (reference sequence). The CDR3 sequence is 16 residues long. The V and J ends lost 5 bases and 0 bases, in that order; junction bases with no gene match: 3. The CDR3: CASSGQGPSGANVLTF. CDR3 coding DNA: TGTGCCAGTAGTGGACAGGGCCCCTCTGGGGCCAACGTCCTGACTTTC.

This clone came up once. This rearrangement joins TRBV25-1 to TRBJ1-1, with a possible D match to TRBD1 (5 bases). The V end was cut by 3 bases, the J end by 1 base, with 18 bases between. There are 17 residues in the CDR3. CDR1 and CDR2 from the germline V gene are MGHDK and SYGVNS. Here the CDR3 reads CASSDLGGAPSNTEAFF. In nucleotides, the CDR3 is TGTGCCAGCAGTGACCTTGGGGGAGCACCATCGAACACTGAAGCTTTCTTT.

The CDR3 DNA is TGTGCCAGCATCGAGGGGACCTGGGGTAATTCACCCCTCCACTTT. Its protein product is CASIEGTWGNSPLHF. V is TRBV2 and J is TRBJ1-6; the D gene is possibly TRBD1 (5 bases). The CDR3 consists of 15 residues. The germline V gene has CDR1 SNHLY and CDR2 FYNNEI. V lost 7 bases, J lost 6 bases, and 16 bases lay in between.

The V and J genes are TRBV9 and TRBJ2-7; 8 nucleotides line up with TRBD1. The CDR3 is 15 amino acids. Germline CDR1 and CDR2: SGDLS and YYNGEE. V shed 0 bases, J shed 5 bases, and the junction held 7 bases outside the gene matches. Here the CDR3 reads CASSVGQGSFNEQYF. The DNA for the CDR3 is TGTGCCAGCAGCGTAGGACAGGGGAGTTTTAACGAGCAGTACTTC.

V and J are TRBV7-8 and TRBJ2-3; 9 bases map to TRBD1. Germline V gene data show CDR1 as SGHVS and CDR2 as FQNEAQ. CDR3 length equals 17 residues. CDR3 DNA sequence: TGTGCAGGGGGTGGGGCGCCGGGACAGGGAGAGCTAGGGACGCAGTATTTT. Amino acid sequence: CAGGGAPGQGELGTQYF.

The V and J genes are TRBV27 and TRBJ2-7; TRBD1 aligns across 7 bases. CDR1 is MNHEY, CDR2 SMNVEV, per germline (reference sequence). V dropped 2 bases and J dropped 6; count of bases not matched to a gene: 10. The CDR3 sequence is 15 residues long. CDR3 coding DNA: TGTGCCAGCAGTTTAAAGGGGACAGCTTATACCGAGCAGTACTTC. Protein product: CASSLKGTAYTEQYF.

V usage is TRBV13 and J usage is TRBJ1-2, with D possibly TRBD1 on 5 matching bases. The CDR3 sequence is 14 residues long. Per germline, CDR1 PRHDT and CDR2 FYEKMQ (reference sequence). V shed 2 bases and J shed 3 bases, with 10 bases lying between them. CDR3 sequence: CASSLPGSHYGYTF. The CDR3 DNA is TGTGCCAGCAGCTTACCAGGGTCACACTATGGCTACACCTTC.